A selection of T cell receptor beta chains follows, all from one sample in a study of shared clonotypes between healthy human individuals. The data were produced by immunoSEQ multiplex PCR, yet TCRdb's version contains in-frame clones alone and is incomplete. The table shows more than 2 million clones, with just under 95% occurring only once. The sample was naive CD8+ T cells sorted from blood. Source of these receptors: a man in his late teens or twenties in good health. Both conserved end residues are part of each CDR3. The order of the fields is CDR3 DNA, CDR3 protein, J gene, clone size, D gene, V gene. D genes are given only for firm matches. Clone sizes are given selectively: once, few, many, or a class where the clone is expanded.

DNA: TGTGCCAGTAGTATAGGGACAGGGGGCGACATTCAGTACTTC
CDR3: CASSIGTGGDIQYF
J: TRBJ2-4
size: -
D: TRBD1
V: TRBV19

DNA: TGCGCCAGCAGCTTGCTGGGACTAGCGGTTACCGGGGAGCTGTTTTTT
CDR3: CASSLLGLAVTGELFF
J: TRBJ2-2
size: -
D: TRBD2
V: TRBV5-1

DNA: TGTGCCAGCAGGGGGACTAGCGGGGGCACAGATACGCAGTATTTT
CDR3: CASRGTSGGTDTQYF
J: TRBJ2-3
size: -
D: TRBD2
V: TRBV2

DNA: TGTGCCAGCAGTGACTCGACAGGGTACCAAGAGACCCAGTACTTC
CDR3: CASSDSTGYQETQYF
J: TRBJ2-5
size: -
D: TRBD1
V: TRBV6-4

DNA: TGTGCCAGCAGTTTACTCGGTAGCAACTACGAGCAGTACTTC
CDR3: CASSLLGSNYEQYF
J: TRBJ2-7
size: -
D: -
V: TRBV27

DNA: TGCAGCGCTAGCGGCATCGCGAACACCGGGGAGCTGTTTTTT
CDR3: CSASGIANTGELFF
J: TRBJ2-2
size: -
D: TRBD2
V: TRBV29-1

DNA: TGTGCCAGCAGCTTGAGCGTTGAGCAGTTCTTC
CDR3: CASSLSVEQFF
J: TRBJ2-1
size: -
D: -
V: TRBV5-6

DNA: TGTGCCAGTACCAGGGACAGGGGGCTCTCCGGGGAGCTGTTTTTT
CDR3: CASTRDRGLSGELFF
J: TRBJ2-2
size: -
D: TRBD1
V: TRBV19

DNA: TGTGCCAGCAGCTTGGCGACAGACATTCAGTACTTC
CDR3: CASSLATDIQYF
J: TRBJ2-4
size: -
D: -
V: TRBV5-4

DNA: TGTGCCAGCAGCTCAAGCTCCTACGAGCAGTACTTC
CDR3: CASSSSSYEQYF
J: TRBJ2-7
size: -
D: -
V: TRBV5-4

DNA: TGTGCCAGCAGCTTATTCCCCGAAGGAAACACCATATATTTT
CDR3: CASSLFPEGNTIYF
J: TRBJ1-3
size: once
D: -
V: TRBV7-2

DNA: TGTGCCAGCAGTTACTCGTTGTCTCGTGAGCAGTTCTTC
CDR3: CASSYSLSREQFF
J: TRBJ2-1
size: -
D: -
V: TRBV6-5

DNA: TGTGCCAGCAGCTTAACGGGGGGCTACGAGCAGTACTTC
CDR3: CASSLTGGYEQYF
J: TRBJ2-7
size: -
D: TRBD2
V: TRBV13

DNA: TGCGCCAGCAGCCAAGCCGGCCCTCAGCAGCCCCAGCATTTT
CDR3: CASSQAGPQQPQHF
J: TRBJ1-5
size: -
D: -
V: TRBV4-1

DNA: TGTGCCAGCAGCGGGGGGACTAGCGGGAGCGCAGATACGCAGTATTTT
CDR3: CASSGGTSGSADTQYF
J: TRBJ2-3
size: -
D: TRBD2
V: TRBV7-9

DNA: TGTGCCAGCAGCTTAGGCGGCACCCCACAAGAGACCCAGTACTTC
CDR3: CASSLGGTPQETQYF
J: TRBJ2-5
size: -
D: -
V: TRBV7-6

DNA: TGTGCCAGCAGCTTTCCCTCTGGAAACACCATATATTTT
CDR3: CASSFPSGNTIYF
J: TRBJ1-3
size: -
D: -
V: TRBV5-6